This T cell receptor beta chain was documented in a study of blood T cell repertoires in COVID-19. Turning to the study itself: Whether acute or convalescent, the COVID-19 samples came from the United States, Italy and Spain. Nucleic acid was either cDNA or gDNA, and it came from T cells, B-cell-depleted T cells, or PBMCs.

The CDR3 loop spans 14 amino acids. CDR1 and CDR2 from the germline V gene are LNHDA and SQIVND (reference sequence). The germline V and J ends were trimmed by 5 bases and 6 bases, with 15 bases remaining between them. Authors' data handling: Scientists estimated how many nucleated cells there were by amplifying reference gene primers. Repertoires were generated with immunoSEQ multiplex PCR, while TCRdb's copy carries only in-frame clones and drops some. V, J and clone size are those of that table, while D and trimming were read from the DNA. The sample gives about 250,000 clones, about 86% of which show up once; over 7.5% is in the top ten.

The material sequenced was peripheral blood. This clonotype was sampled from a man older than 75 with acute or convalescent COVID-19. This chain connects TRBV19 to TRBJ2-3; possibly TRBD2 for D (5 bases). The chain's CDR3 is CASSSPRASDTQYF. The DNA for the CDR3 is TGTGCCAGTAGTTCCCCCCGGGCTAGCGATACGCAGTATTTT.